This passage covers 32 T cell receptor beta chains from one sample sequenced in a study of T cell changes during pregnancy in multiple sclerosis (dated by TCRdb to between 2017 and 2020). To prepare the library, the immunoSEQ multiplex PCR assay was applied. Not all clones reach the TCRdb copy of this immuneACCESS table, which keeps in-frame sequences only. Checked studies attribute under half of the gap to unresolved V genes and leave the rest unexplained. The sample table shows around 34,000 clones, and roughly 90% are seen once. 0.55% to 0.7% of the sample rests with the top ten. The source material was CD4+ T cells from peripheral blood mononuclear cells, sampled in the second trimester of pregnancy. These TCRs come from a female donor with multiple sclerosis, enrolled in a pregnancy study.

The chain links TRBV10-1 to TRBJ2-7, with 11 bases identical to TRBD2. This CDR3 has 15 amino acids. V was clipped by 8 bases and J by 2 bases; unmatched bases: 8. Germline values: CDR1 WNHNN, CDR2 SYGVQD (reference sequence). CDR3 DNA sequence: TGCGCCAGCCCCTCCGGGACTAGCGGACCCTACGAGCAGTACTTC. It encodes CASPSGTSGPYEQYF.

This clone has only a few counts. The V call is TRBV7-9, the J call TRBJ1-3; 10 nucleotides line up with TRBD1. This CDR3 has 17 amino acids. Germline values: CDR1 SEHNR, CDR2 FQNEAQ (reference sequence). The J segment lost 1 base and the V segment lost 5 bases, leaving 8 bases of the junction unmatched. The CDR3: CASSVDRGIYSGNTIYF. In nucleotides, the CDR3 is TGTGCCAGCAGCGTGGACAGGGGGATTTATTCTGGAAACACCATATATTTT.

CDR3 in amino acids: CASSLDPAGSSSTFF. CDR3 nucleotide sequence: TGTGCCAGCAGCTTAGACCCCGCAGGGTCCTCCTCTACGTTCTTC. V and J are TRBV11-2 and TRBJ2-1; a weak D match, TRBD1 (5 bases). V was clipped by 0 bases and J by 15 bases, with 21 bases between them. The CDR3 is made up of 15 amino acids. CDR1 is SGHAT, CDR2 FQNNGV, per germline.

The V gene is TRBV10-3, the J gene TRBJ2-3; D is perhaps TRBD2 (6 bases). The CDR3 contains 16 residues. CDR1 ENHRY and CDR2 SYGVKD come from the germline V gene. Trimming shortened V by 6 bases and J by 5 bases, and 21 bases separated the two germline ends. The CDR3 DNA reads as TGTGCCATCAGGCCTGCTAGGGCGGAGGGTGGAGATACGCAGTATTTT. Translating gives CAIRPARAEGGDTQYF.

J is TRBJ1-1 and V is TRBV4-1; D is possibly TRBD1 (6 bases). The V end lost 2 bases, the J end lost 0 bases, and 13 bases lay between the germline ends. The CDR3 spans 16 residues. Germline V gene sequence: CDR1 MGHRA, CDR2 YSYEKL. The DNA for the CDR3 is TGCGCCAGCAGCCAACCCGGACAGTATTTGAACACTGAAGCTTTCTTT. Translating gives CASSQPGQYLNTEAFF.

The chain carries TRBV5-1 and TRBJ2-7; D is uncertain. Germline V CDR1 and CDR2: SGHRS, YFSETQ. There are 14 residues in the CDR3. Trimming removed 7 bases from V and 0 bases from J, with 14 bases in between. The CDR3 nucleotides read TGCGCCAGCGGGTTTGGCGGTAACTCCTACGAGCAGTACTTC. This encodes CASGFGGNSYEQYF.

The chain recombines TRBV4-3 with TRBJ2-7; 8 nucleotides match TRBD1. V dropped 4 bases and J dropped 4; count of bases not matched to a gene: 6. CDR3 length equals 14 residues. CDR1 is LGHNA and CDR2 is YSLEER in the germline V gene. For the CDR3, the DNA is TGCGCCAGCAGCCCGCGGACAGGGAATTACGAGCAGTACTTC. Its protein product is CASSPRTGNYEQYF.

The chain recombines TRBV27 with TRBJ1-6; D is undetermined. Trimming stripped 4 bases from V and 8 bases from J, with 15 bases between. This CDR3 is 15 amino acids long. The germline gives CDR1 MNHEY, CDR2 SMNVEV (reference sequence). CDR3 residues: CASSWSGGRDSPLHF. CDR3 coding DNA: TGTGCCAGCAGTTGGTCCGGAGGGAGAGATTCACCCCTCCACTTT.

The chain combines TRBV6-6 with TRBJ2-1, with D possibly being TRBD1 (6 bases). CDR1 and CDR2 (germline): MNHNY, SVGAGI (reference sequence). Deletions cut 4 bases from V and 8 bases from J, with 21 bases between. The CDR3 is made up of 16 amino acids. CDR3 coding DNA: TGTGCCAGCAGTTTCCCACCGGGACACCCTTTCGATGAGCAGTTCTTC. Amino acid sequence: CASSFPPGHPFDEQFF.

V and J are TRBV28 and TRBJ2-5; no reliable D call. The germline V gene encodes CDR1 MDHEN and CDR2 SYDVKM. The CDR3 has 11 amino acids. With 6 bases removed from V and 2 bases from J, the gap between germline ends came to 4 bases. In nucleotides, the CDR3 is TGTGCCAGCAGCGGGCAAGAGACCCAGTACTTC. Protein sequence: CASSGQETQYF.

The J gene is TRBJ2-1, the V gene TRBV6-1, with a tentative D call TRBD2 (5 bases). CDR1 and CDR2 from the germline V gene are MNHNS and SASEGT. The CDR3 is made up of 15 amino acids. V was trimmed by 9 bases and J by 9 bases, leaving 24 bases between them. DNA of the CDR3: TGTGCCAGTACGCCTAGATTGCGATGGGAGAGTGAGCAGTTCTTC. It specifies CASTPRLRWESEQFF.

The V gene is TRBV28, the J gene TRBJ1-2; possible D gene TRBD1, 6 bases. Germline CDR1 and CDR2: MDHEN and SYDVKM. The CDR3 spans 15 residues. With 8 bases removed from V and 4 bases from J, the gap between germline ends came to 20 bases. CDR3 protein: CASLAAGARSYGYTF. The CDR3 DNA is TGTGCCAGCCTGGCGGCAGGGGCGCGGTCCTATGGCTACACCTTC.

V gene TRBV6-5 combines with J gene TRBJ2-7; tentatively, D is TRBD1 (5 bases). The CDR3 consists of 14 residues. The germline gives CDR1 MNHEY, CDR2 SVGAGI. V was shortened by 5 bases and J by 5 bases, with 16 bases between the two germline ends. The CDR3 reads CASSDRAGPDEQYF. The CDR3, as DNA: TGTGCCAGCAGTGACCGGGCAGGGCCCGACGAGCAGTACTTC.

This clone has more than one count but fewer than ten. The chain couples TRBV6-1 to TRBJ2-7, with 7 bases fitting TRBD2. The CDR3 runs to 13 residues. Germline V gives CDR1 MNHNS, CDR2 SASEGT. Trimming at V came to 9 bases and at J to 1 base, leaving 6 bases not matched to a gene. The CDR3 reads CASSSGPSYEQYF. Written as DNA, the CDR3 is TGTGCCAGTTCTAGCGGACCTTCCTACGAGCAGTACTTC.

The V and J genes are TRBV9 and TRBJ2-4; D perhaps matches TRBD2 (6 bases). This CDR3 is 14 amino acids long. V lost 3 bases and J 1 base, leaving 8 bases between the germline ends. The germline V gene encodes CDR1 SGDLS and CDR2 YYNGEE. CDR3 nucleotide sequence: TGTGCCAGCAGCGAGGCGGGGGCCAAAAACATTCAGTACTTC. It encodes CASSEAGAKNIQYF.

The V gene is TRBV27, the J gene TRBJ2-2; 12 bases match TRBD2. CDR1 and CDR2 (germline): MNHEY, SMNVEV (reference sequence). The CDR3 has 17 residues. J was trimmed by 6 bases and V by 6 bases; bases with no gene match: 11. CDR3 loop: CASSFSLAGGPSGELFF. The DNA for the CDR3 is TGTGCCAGCAGCTTTAGCCTAGCGGGAGGGCCGTCCGGGGAGCTGTTTTTT.

The chain is built from TRBV29-1 and TRBJ1-1; 8 bases align to TRBD1. CDR3 length equals 13 residues. V lost 7 bases to trimming and J lost 5 bases; unmatched junction nucleotides: 9. CDR1 SQVTM and CDR2 ANQGSEA come from the germline V gene. The CDR3 region is CSAQGAGFTEAFF. CDR3 DNA sequence: TGCAGCGCCCAGGGGGCTGGTTTTACTGAAGCTTTCTTT. Full variable domain (remainder filled in from reference TRBV29-1 and TRBJ1-1): SAVISQKPSRDICQRGTSLTIQCQVDSQVTMMFWYRQQPGQSLTLIATANQGSEATYESGFVIDKFPISRPNLTFSTLTVSNMSPEDSSIYLCSAQGAGFTEAFFGQGTRLTVV.

The chain carries TRBV7-9 and TRBJ1-2; the D gene is possibly TRBD1 (5 bases). The germline gives CDR1 SEHNR, CDR2 FQNEAQ (reference sequence). The CDR3 extends over 15 amino acids. V lost 5 bases and J 2 bases, leaving 15 bases between the germline ends. The CDR3 region is CASSLRVGANYGYTF. In nucleotides, the CDR3 is TGTGCCAGCAGCCTCCGTGTTGGGGCCAACTATGGCTACACCTTC.

The chain employs TRBV5-1 and TRBJ2-1; possible D gene TRBD2, 5 bases. Germline assignment: CDR1 SGHRS and CDR2 YFSETQ. The CDR3 totals 14 residues. V dropped 4 bases and J dropped 9 bases, with 17 bases sitting between them. DNA of the CDR3: TGCGCCAGCAGCATGGAACCCGGTGGAGGTGAGCAGTTCTTC. This sequence encodes CASSMEPGGGEQFF.

The chain combines TRBV7-9 with TRBJ2-5; TRBD2 matches 11 bases. The CDR3 covers 15 residues. The V segment lost 5 bases and the J segment 5 bases; nucleotides outside the gene matches: 7. In germline, CDR1 is SEHNR, CDR2 FQNEAQ (reference sequence). Here the CDR3 reads CASSPTSGRRETQYF. In DNA form, the CDR3 reads TGTGCCAGCAGCCCTACTAGCGGGAGAAGGGAGACCCAGTACTTC.

In its sample, this clone was seen once. The V and J genes are TRBV9 and TRBJ2-7; a weak D match, TRBD1 (6 bases). Deletions cut 1 base from V and 1 base from J, with 12 bases between. This CDR3 is 15 amino acids long. The V gene's germline CDR1 is SGDLS and CDR2 YYNGEE. The CDR3 DNA reads as TGTGCCAGCAGCGTACCGAACAGGGCATCCTACGAGCAGTACTTC. It is translated as CASSVPNRASYEQYF.

This CDR3 reads CARSSSGTSGRAAGEQFF. DNA of the CDR3: TGTGCCAGAAGCTCGTCCGGGACTAGCGGGAGGGCCGCCGGTGAGCAGTTCTTC. The rearrangement links TRBV5-3 to TRBJ2-1; TRBD2 matches at 16 bases. TRBV5-3 is annotated as an ORF whose role is uncertain. The CDR3 runs 18 residues. Trimming removed 3 bases from V and 9 bases from J; junction bases left unmatched: 12.

The chain carries TRBV9 and TRBJ2-3, with D possibly TRBD2 on 5 matching bases. CDR1 and CDR2 (germline): SGDLS, YYNGEE. Deletions cut 4 bases from V and 1 base from J, with 28 bases between. The CDR3 totals 20 residues. The CDR3 DNA reads TGTGCCAGCAGCTCCCGGAAAGGATTTCGACGGGATGATGGCACAGATACGCAGTATTTT. Translated, it gives CASSSRKGFRRDDGTDTQYF.

The chain couples TRBV18 to TRBJ2-7; a possible D gene is TRBD1 (6 bases). Trimming took off 4 bases at V and 1 base at J, with 11 bases between the two ends. The length of the CDR3 is 14 residues. Germline V CDR1 and CDR2: KGHSH, LQKENI. The CDR3, as DNA: TGTGCCAGCTCACGAGGACAGACGTCCTACGAGCAGTACTTC. Translating it yields CASSRGQTSYEQYF.

V is TRBV19 and J is TRBJ1-1; D is ambiguous. This CDR3 is 14 amino acids long. V was cut by 3 bases and J by 6 bases, with 14 bases left in between. Germline-derived CDR1 and CDR2 are LNHDA and SQIVND (reference sequence). The CDR3 protein is CASSINGVFAEAFF. The CDR3 bases are TGTGCCAGTAGTATCAACGGGGTATTCGCTGAAGCTTTCTTT.

The chain is built from TRBV7-3 and TRBJ2-5; TRBD2 matches 11 bases. V lost 3 bases to trimming and J lost 5 bases; unmatched junction nucleotides: 5. This CDR3 has 15 residues. Germline loops: CDR1 SGHTA, CDR2 FQGTGA. The CDR3 DNA reads TGTGCCAGCAGCTTTACTAGCGGGAGTTTTGAGACCCAGTACTTC. Its protein is CASSFTSGSFETQYF.

V and J are TRBV4-1 and TRBJ2-7; unclear D gene. In germline, CDR1 is MGHRA, CDR2 YSYEKL. The CDR3 covers 13 residues. Between the trimmed V and J ends, which lost 1 base and 4 bases, there was a span of 8 bases. The CDR3 is CASSQVRGYEQYF. The CDR3 DNA reads as TGCGCCAGCAGCCAAGTACGCGGTTACGAGCAGTACTTC.

The gene calls are TRBV5-1 and TRBJ2-1; 11 nucleotides agree with TRBD2. V lost 4 bases, J lost 4 bases, and 4 bases stayed unmatched. The germline gives CDR1 SGHRS, CDR2 YFSETQ. The length of the CDR3 is 15 residues. In nucleotides, the CDR3 is TGCGCCAGCAGCGACGGGACTAGCGGTTACAATGAGCAGTTCTTC. Protein product: CASSDGTSGYNEQFF.

V and J are TRBV5-1 and TRBJ2-5; 8 bases align to TRBD1. Germline-derived CDR1 and CDR2 are SGHRS and YFSETQ. The CDR3 sequence is 16 residues long. V shed 4 bases, J shed 5 bases, and the junction held 13 bases outside the gene matches. The DNA for the CDR3 is TGCGCCAGCAGCAGGAAAACTTCAGGGGGCGGTGAGACCCAGTACTTC. Amino acid sequence: CASSRKTSGGGETQYF.

The chain recombines TRBV5-1 with TRBJ2-1; TRBD2 matches at 10 bases. Trimming cost V 0 bases and J 4 bases; bases outside gene matches: 4. CDR3 size: 16 residues. Germline V lookup: CDR1 SGHRS, CDR2 YFSETQ. CDR3 bases: TGCGCCAGCAGCTTGGATGCTAGCGGGGGTTACAATGAGCAGTTCTTC. Translated: CASSLDASGGYNEQFF.

The rearrangement links TRBV19 to TRBJ2-4, with 7 bases lining up with TRBD1. V was pared by 8 bases and J by 8 bases, with 9 bases of the junction left unmatched. The CDR3 is made up of 13 amino acids. Germline V gene lookup returns CDR1 LNHDA and CDR2 SQIVND (reference sequence). In nucleotides, the CDR3 is TGTGCCAGTCAAAGACAGGGATTAGACATTCAGTACTTC. Translation gives CASQRQGLDIQYF.

The chain employs TRBV19 and TRBJ1-4; 7 bases align to TRBD1. CDR1 is LNHDA and CDR2 is SQIVND in the germline V gene (reference sequence). The CDR3 contains 14 residues. Germline trimming cut 5 bases from V and 8 bases from J; bases unmatched to any gene: 8. This chain's CDR3 is CASSSTGTGEKLFF. The CDR3 bases are TGTGCCAGTAGTTCGACAGGGACGGGGGAAAAACTGTTTTTT. The variable domain in full, with the rest retrieved from reference TRBV19 and TRBJ1-4, is DGGITQSPKYLFRKEGQNVTLSCEQNLNHDAMYWYRQDPGQGLRLIYYSQIVNDFQKGDIAEGYSVSREKKESFPLTVTSAQKNPTAFYLCASSSTGTGEKLFFGSGTQLSVL.